The rows below give T cell receptor beta chains drawn from one sample of a study of CD4 T cells in relation to SARS-CoV-2 and coronaviruses. The assay was immunoSEQ multiplex PCR, and TCRdb's table has in-frame clones only and misses some. This sample has roughly 61,000 clones, with approximately 90% found just once. Sequencing input: memory CD4+ T cells from PBMCs. The receptors derive from a human donor in good health. Each CDR3 is given with its conserved first and last residue. Fields, in order: V gene, J gene, D gene, clone size, CDR3 protein, CDR3 DNA. D genes are given only for firm matches. Where a row states a size, it is once, few, many or the class of an expanded clone; other rows omit it.

V: TRBV6-5
J: TRBJ2-5
D: TRBD1
size: few
CDR3: CASTKQGTQETQYF
DNA: TGTGCCAGCACCAAACAGGGGACCCAAGAGACCCAGTACTTC

V: TRBV10-1
J: TRBJ1-6
D: -
size: -
CDR3: CASSESDSVTLHF
DNA: TGCGCCAGCAGTGAGTCGGACAGTGTAACCCTCCACTTT

V: TRBV7-9
J: TRBJ2-7
D: -
size: few
CDR3: CASSLAGAYEQYF
DNA: TGTGCCAGCAGCTTAGCGGGAGCCTACGAGCAGTACTTC

V: TRBV5-4
J: TRBJ1-1
D: TRBD1
size: -
CDR3: CASSLDQGAGTEAFF
DNA: TGTGCCAGCAGCTTGGATCAGGGGGCGGGTACTGAAGCTTTCTTT

V: TRBV6-2/TRBV6-3
J: TRBJ2-3
D: TRBD1
size: medium-sized
CDR3: CASSYPLGQGGTDTQYF
DNA: TGTGCCAGCAGTTACCCCCTGGGACAGGGAGGCACAGATACGCAGTATTTT

V: TRBV4-2
J: TRBJ2-5
D: TRBD2
size: -
CDR3: CASSQDGGSRETQYF
DNA: TGTGCCAGCAGCCAAGATGGCGGGAGTCGGGAGACCCAGTACTTC

V: TRBV20-1
J: TRBJ2-3
D: -
size: -
CDR3: CSASRAGGARDTQYF
DNA: TGCAGTGCCAGTCGGGCTGGGGGAGCTCGAGATACGCAGTATTTT

V: TRBV4-2
J: TRBJ2-1
D: TRBD2
size: -
CDR3: CASSPRLAGSYNEQFF
DNA: TGTGCCAGCAGCCCGCGACTAGCGGGTTCCTACAATGAGCAGTTCTTC

V: TRBV9
J: TRBJ2-1
D: TRBD2
size: once
CDR3: CASSPRLAGGNEQFF
DNA: TGTGCCAGCAGCCCACGACTAGCGGGAGGCAATGAGCAGTTCTTC

V: TRBV18
J: TRBJ1-6
D: TRBD1
size: -
CDR3: CASSPGTGDSPLHF
DNA: TGTGCCAGCTCCCCCGGGACAGGGGATTCACCCCTCCACTTT

V: TRBV19
J: TRBJ2-5
D: TRBD1
size: -
CDR3: CASSHTDRGRETQYF
DNA: TGTGCCAGTAGTCACACAGACAGGGGGCGCGAGACCCAGTACTTC

V: TRBV2
J: TRBJ2-2
D: -
size: -
CDR3: CASSFRPTGGELFF
DNA: TGTGCCAGCAGTTTTCGCCCGACTGGCGGGGAGCTGTTTTTT

V: TRBV2
J: TRBJ1-6
D: TRBD1
size: -
CDR3: CASRNNRGPYSPLHF
DNA: TGTGCCAGCAGGAACAACAGGGGGCCTTATTCACCCCTCCACTTT

V: TRBV7-2
J: TRBJ2-5
D: -
size: -
CDR3: CASSLGGPTTETQYF
DNA: TGTGCCAGCAGCTTAGGGGGACCAACCACGGAGACCCAGTACTTC

V: TRBV7-3
J: TRBJ2-1
D: TRBD2
size: -
CDR3: CASSSLPGTSGTNEQFF
DNA: TGTGCCAGCAGCTCCCTACCCGGGACTAGCGGGACCAATGAGCAGTTCTTC

V: TRBV6-5
J: TRBJ2-2
D: -
size: -
CDR3: CASSYSVGGGTGELFF
DNA: TGTGCCAGCAGTTACTCGGTTGGGGGCGGCACCGGGGAGCTGTTTTTT

V: TRBV27
J: TRBJ2-2
D: TRBD2
size: -
CDR3: CASRQTGGGELFF
DNA: TGTGCCAGCAGACAAACGGGGGGCGGGGAGCTGTTTTTT

V: TRBV5-5
J: TRBJ2-7
D: -
size: -
CDR3: CASSLAPGAYEQYF
DNA: TGTGCCAGCAGCCTGGCTCCGGGGGCCTACGAGCAGTACTTC

V: TRBV14
J: TRBJ2-6
D: -
size: -
CDR3: CASSPDFRVISGANVLTF
DNA: TGTGCCAGCAGCCCCGACTTTCGGGTCATCTCTGGGGCCAACGTCCTGACTTTC

V: TRBV5-1
J: TRBJ2-3
D: -
size: once
CDR3: CASSLDGLGSTDTQYF
DNA: TGCGCCAGCAGCTTGGATGGGTTGGGGTCCACAGATACGCAGTATTTT

V: TRBV12-3/TRBV12-4
J: TRBJ2-7
D: -
size: -
CDR3: CASSLNRDSEQYF
DNA: TGTGCCAGCAGTCTTAACAGGGATAGCGAGCAGTACTTC

V: TRBV5-1
J: TRBJ2-6
D: -
size: few
CDR3: CASSPESHGANVLTF
DNA: TGCGCCAGCAGCCCAGAATCACACGGGGCCAACGTCCTGACTTTC

V: TRBV24-1
J: TRBJ2-5
D: TRBD2
size: once
CDR3: CATGGGAGQETQYF
DNA: TGTGCCACTGGGGGAGGGGCTGGACAAGAGACCCAGTACTTC

V: TRBV6-4
J: TRBJ2-3
D: TRBD2
size: -
CDR3: CASSSGTSDTDTQYF
DNA: TGTGCCAGCAGTTCCGGGACTAGCGACACAGATACGCAGTATTTT

V: TRBV18
J: TRBJ1-5
D: -
size: few
CDR3: CASSPGAENQPQHF
DNA: TGTGCCAGCTCACCGGGGGCTGAGAATCAGCCCCAGCATTTT

V: TRBV5-5
J: TRBJ1-5
D: TRBD1
size: -
CDR3: CASSAGTGVGNQPQHF
DNA: TGTGCCAGCAGCGCCGGGACAGGGGTAGGCAATCAGCCCCAGCATTTT

V: TRBV10-1
J: TRBJ2-3
D: -
size: -
CDR3: CASSEGTWTDTQYF
DNA: TGCGCCAGCAGTGAGGGGACTTGGACAGATACGCAGTATTTT

V: TRBV19
J: TRBJ2-4
D: TRBD1
size: -
CDR3: CASSTPGQGAAKNIQYF
DNA: TGTGCCAGTAGTACGCCCGGACAGGGGGCTGCCAAAAACATTCAGTACTTC

V: TRBV19
J: TRBJ1-2
D: TRBD1
size: -
CDR3: CASSIRGRNYGYTF
DNA: TGTGCCAGTAGTATCAGGGGGCGAAACTATGGCTACACCTTC

V: TRBV6-5
J: TRBJ1-3
D: -
size: -
CDR3: CASSYSMQGSGNTVYF
DNA: TGTGCCAGCAGTTACTCGATGCAGGGCTCCGGAAACACCGTATATTTT

V: TRBV5-1
J: TRBJ2-2
D: TRBD2
size: -
CDR3: CASSLSSGSRAGGELFF
DNA: TGCGCCAGCAGCCTCTCTAGCGGGAGCCGCGCGGGCGGGGAGCTGTTTTTT

V: TRBV15
J: TRBJ1-6
D: -
size: few
CDR3: CATGRVNSPLHF
DNA: TGTGCCACCGGCAGGGTCAATTCACCCCTCCACTTT

V: TRBV15
J: TRBJ2-5
D: TRBD2
size: -
CDR3: CATSRDRAGGQETQYF
DNA: TGTGCCACCAGCAGAGATCGGGCGGGAGGCCAAGAGACCCAGTACTTC

V: TRBV28
J: TRBJ2-3
D: TRBD1
size: -
CDR3: CASSNRGLSTDTQYF
DNA: TGTGCCAGCAGTAACAGGGGCCTGAGCACAGATACGCAGTATTTT

V: TRBV7-2
J: TRBJ2-7
D: TRBD2
size: once
CDR3: CASSLGDSGNYEQYF
DNA: TGTGCCAGCAGCTTAGGTGATAGCGGGAATTACGAGCAGTACTTC

V: TRBV6-5
J: TRBJ1-1
D: TRBD1
size: once
CDR3: CASRYRGKNTEAFF
DNA: TGTGCCAGCAGGTACAGGGGAAAGAACACTGAAGCTTTCTTT

V: TRBV18
J: TRBJ2-3
D: TRBD2
size: -
CDR3: CASSPPASGRLDTQYF
DNA: TGTGCCAGCTCACCACCCGCCAGCGGGAGATTAGATACGCAGTATTTT

V: TRBV6-1
J: TRBJ2-1
D: -
size: -
CDR3: CASSDGRGGFF
DNA: TGTGCCAGCAGTGATGGGAGGGGGGGGTTCTTC